This T cell receptor beta chain came from a study of blood T cell repertoires in COVID-19 (dated by TCRdb to the early 2020s). As for the study more broadly: The collaborator samples originated in the United States, Italy and Spain and spanned the acute and convalescent phases of COVID-19. Where available, HLA class I and class II types were taken from metadata supplied by the sample provider and were not determined by assay-based typing. The material from the prospective study consisted of cDNA or gDNA derived from T cells, B-cell-depleted T cells, or PBMCs. The repertoires were released in a freely available public database intended as a resource for research on the immune response to SARS-CoV-2. Samples came from the ongoing ImmuneRACE study (first 160 participants) plus 1,254 subjects from 6 global collaborators. Deeply sampled blood TCRbeta repertoires from subjects exposed to, actively infected with, or recovered from COVID-19 were included in the dataset. Nearly every sample came with metadata listing a de-identified subject ID, COVID-19 status, age in years and sex.

On this clone itself: It lacks a known antigen. Base quality data are lacking; no much larger clone is found one base away.

The collaborating institutions used their own protocols to collect whole blood in K2EDTA tubes. For TCRbeta analysis, collaborator samples were shipped as frozen whole blood, as isolated PBMCs, or as DNA extracted from either sample type. The immunoSEQ Assay, a bias-controlled multiplex PCR, was used to amplify TCRbeta CDR3 regions from genomic DNA. The source study handled its data this way. The number of nucleated cells in each sample was estimated from the amplification of reference gene primers within the assay. Sequence reads were collapsed and filtered to measure the absolute abundance of every unique TCRbeta CDR3 rearrangement. For each sample, productive Simpson clonality was calculated as the square root of Simpson's diversity index across productive rearrangements. As stored in TCRdb, this immuneACCESS dataset retains in-frame rearrangements with V and J assigned. A fraction of the clones does not appear; measured against another copy, unresolved V genes explain less than half of the discrepancy, and the remainder lacks a known reason. That table gives V, J and clone size, and the DNA gave D and trimming. This sample holds roughly 72,000 clones; over 75% were observed only once. The leading ten clones occupy roughly 45% of the sample.

CDR3 length: 15 amino acids, cysteine to phenylalanine. Kept here is only the CDR3 DNA, which spans 45 bases and is read in frame from base 1. The V end gives up 2 bases and the J end 6 bases, leaving 3 bases in the junction not matched to a gene. The germline V gene provides CDR1 KGHSH and CDR2 LQKENI. Here is what the overall study found, with its caveats: The amount of clinical and demographic metadata varied by source and participant and was provided uncurated.

The sequence joins TRBV18 to TRBJ2-3, with 12 bases in between that match TRBD2. The receptor was derived from a human donor in a cohort sampled during active COVID-19. Sequencing was done on a sample of peripheral blood. The CDR3 loop reads CASSPTGTSGDTQYF. The DNA is as follows: TGTGCCAGCTCACCAACCGGGACTAGCGGGGATACGCAGTATTTT.